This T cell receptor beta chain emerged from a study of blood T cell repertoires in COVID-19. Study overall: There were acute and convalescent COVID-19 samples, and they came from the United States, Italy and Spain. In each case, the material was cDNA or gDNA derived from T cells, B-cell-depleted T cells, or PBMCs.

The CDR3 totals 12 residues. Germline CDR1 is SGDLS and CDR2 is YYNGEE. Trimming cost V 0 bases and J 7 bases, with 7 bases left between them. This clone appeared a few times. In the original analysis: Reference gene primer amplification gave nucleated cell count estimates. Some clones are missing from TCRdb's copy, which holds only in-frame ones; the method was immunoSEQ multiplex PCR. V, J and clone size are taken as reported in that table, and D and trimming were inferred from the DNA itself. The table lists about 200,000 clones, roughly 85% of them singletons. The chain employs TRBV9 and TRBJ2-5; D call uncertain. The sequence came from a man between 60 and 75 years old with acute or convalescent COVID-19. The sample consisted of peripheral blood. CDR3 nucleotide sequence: TGTGCCAGCAGCGTAGACAGTGTGACCCAGTACTTC. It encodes CASSVDSVTQYF.